The sequence of this T cell receptor (beta chain) was determined in a study of cytomegalovirus exposure and HLA in healthy donors. Study-level information: The 120 or so validation repertoires used a platform that matched the one used for the 550 to 800 first-cohort repertoires, as a later analysis reported. General observations from the study: Per published reports, the classifier diagnosed cytomegalovirus status with high specificity and sensitivity. It was found in a later analysis that first-cohort TCR clusters tended to co-occur in the 100 to 150 validation repertoires.

Repertoires were generated with immunoSEQ multiplex PCR, while TCRdb's copy carries only in-frame clones and drops some. The sample holds some 140,000 clones; approximately 87% are singletons and the top ten take 2.9%. On this clone: Antigen: not known.

V was pared by 1 base and J by 8 bases, with 12 bases between. Germline values: CDR1 LNHNV, CDR2 YYDKDF (reference sequence). CDR3 length equals 14 residues. These donors were members of the roughly 120-subject validation cohort, a group separate from the approximately 620-subject first cohort. The receptor comes from a young man in good health and CMV-seronegative. The chain recombines TRBV15 with TRBJ1-3; D call uncertain. Material for sequencing was PBMCs. CDR3 region: CATSRAKSGHTIYF. In DNA form, the CDR3 reads TGTGCCACCAGCAGAGCCAAGAGCGGACACACCATATATTTT.